Given below is one T cell receptor (beta chain) in context. Its specificity is unknown. V lost 5 bases to trimming and J lost 0 bases; unmatched junction nucleotides: 5. This CDR3 has 16 residues. Germline loops: CDR1 SGHTA, CDR2 FQGNSA. This sample is part of a study of human T cells and chemical hapten exposure. For the study at large: For the approximately 23-week duration of the study, patients were given weekly doses of diphenylcyclopropenone on the scalp.

Time point in this sample: patch test 3, about 24 weeks after DPC sensitization. As to treatment: therapeutic diphenylcyclopropenone sensitization with weekly scalp DPC. For the library, individual cDNA molecules each received unique molecular identifiers. Via MiXCR, TCRdb re-called the RACE reads, giving one row per CDR3 protein. Here the sample spans about 84,000 distinct CDR3 sequences, about a tenth being singletons. Study-level points and caveats: No alteration of TCRs above 1 in 1000 frequency was seen with DPC sensitization.

The sample in question was whole blood, obtained in connection with sensitization to the hapten diphenylcyclopropenone (DPC). This chain joins TRBV7-2 and TRBJ2-7; 12 nucleotides match TRBD2. This receptor was identified in a woman in her 50s with alopecia areata. Some clones in this sample may be carry-over from other donors' samples. The CDR3 here is CASSRTSGVYSYEQYF. Written as DNA, the CDR3 is TGTGCCAGCAGCCGGACTAGCGGGGTTTACTCCTACGAGCAGTACTTC.